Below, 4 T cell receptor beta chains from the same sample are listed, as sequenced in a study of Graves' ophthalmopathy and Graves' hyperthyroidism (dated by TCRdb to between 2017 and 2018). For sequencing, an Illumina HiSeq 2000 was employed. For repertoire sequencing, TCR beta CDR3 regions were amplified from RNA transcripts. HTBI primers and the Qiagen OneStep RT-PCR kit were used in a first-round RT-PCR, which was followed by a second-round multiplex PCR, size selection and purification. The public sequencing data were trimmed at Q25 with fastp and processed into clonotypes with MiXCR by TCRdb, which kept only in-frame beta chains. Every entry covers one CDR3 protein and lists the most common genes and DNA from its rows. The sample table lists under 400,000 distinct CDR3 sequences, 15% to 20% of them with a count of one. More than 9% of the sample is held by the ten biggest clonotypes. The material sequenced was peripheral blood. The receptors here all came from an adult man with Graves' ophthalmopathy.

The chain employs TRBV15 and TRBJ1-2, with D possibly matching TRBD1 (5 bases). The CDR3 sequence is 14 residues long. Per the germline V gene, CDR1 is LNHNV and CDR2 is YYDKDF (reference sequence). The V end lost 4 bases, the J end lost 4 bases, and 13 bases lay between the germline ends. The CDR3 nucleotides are TGTGCCACCAGCACCCCGACAGTAACCTATGGCTACACCTTC. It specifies CATSTPTVTYGYTF.

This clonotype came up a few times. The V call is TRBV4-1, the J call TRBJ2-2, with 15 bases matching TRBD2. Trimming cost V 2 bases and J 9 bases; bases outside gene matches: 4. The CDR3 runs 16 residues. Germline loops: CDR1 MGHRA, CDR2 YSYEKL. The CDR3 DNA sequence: TGCGCCAGCAGCCAAAGGACTAGCGGGAGGGACCGGGAGCTGTTTTTT. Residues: CASSQRTSGRDRELFF.

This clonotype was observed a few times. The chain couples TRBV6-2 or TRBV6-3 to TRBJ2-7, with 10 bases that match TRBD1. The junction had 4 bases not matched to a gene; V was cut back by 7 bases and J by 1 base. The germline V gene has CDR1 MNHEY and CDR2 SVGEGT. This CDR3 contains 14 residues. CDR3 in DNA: TGTGCCAGCATTTCGGGACAGGGGTCCTACGAGCAGTACTTC. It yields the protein CASISGQGSYEQYF.

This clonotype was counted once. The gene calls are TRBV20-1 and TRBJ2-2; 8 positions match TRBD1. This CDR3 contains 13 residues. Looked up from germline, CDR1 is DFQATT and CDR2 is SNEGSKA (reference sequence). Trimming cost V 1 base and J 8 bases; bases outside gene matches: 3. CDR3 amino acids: CSARGQGTGELFF. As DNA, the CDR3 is TGCAGTGCTAGAGGACAGGGGACGGGGGAGCTGTTTTTT.